This T cell receptor (beta chain) was captured by sequencing in a study of human T cells and chemical hapten exposure. Across the study: The variation in per-sample TCR yields arose mainly from small differences in pooled library volumes. Study-level points and caveats: In the PT1 data, expanded TCR counts showed a positive correlation with patch test score.

The study's library attached unique molecular identifiers to single cDNA molecules. TCRdb ran MiXCR on the RACE reads and lists one entry per CDR3 protein. The table has tens of thousands of distinct CDR3 sequences, about 10% seen once. Time point indicated: patch test 1, 2 weeks after DPC sensitization. Treatment here: therapeutic diphenylcyclopropenone sensitization with weekly scalp DPC. Turning to this clonotype: Its matching antigen is unknown.

This receptor was taken from a man aged 40-49 years with alopecia areata. Some clones in this sample may be carry-over from other donors' samples. The sample was whole blood, taken in connection with sensitization to the hapten diphenylcyclopropenone (DPC).

CDR3 sequence reads: CASTKKTGGFRTQAFF. The CDR3, as DNA: TGTGCCAGTACGAAAAAGACAGGGGGCTTTCGAACTCAAGCTTTCTTT. The gene calls are TRBV19 and TRBJ1-1; 10 nucleotides match TRBD1. The junction had 17 bases not matched to a gene; V was cut back by 7 bases and J by 9 bases. From germline, CDR1 is LNHDA and CDR2 SQIVND (reference sequence). The CDR3 covers 16 residues.